The entry below gives a single T cell receptor (beta chain) sequence along with its context. Its specificity is not known. The data derive from a study of Ad26.COV2.S vaccination and SARS-CoV-2 variants. Study-wide background: Donor was assigned to the Ad26.COV2.S arm of trial COV1001.

Study outcomes and limitations: Following vaccination, spike-specific CD8+ and CD4+ T cell responses reportedly exhibited substantial breadth. Participants in the vaccine arm had higher spike-specific TCR breadth; placebo recipients had lower.

The treatment is: roughly 19 received Ad26.COV2.S at low or high dose, single or two shots; about 5 received placebo; per-sample allocation not given. Day 63 after the first injection of vaccine or placebo was the sampling time. The sample came from a Boston adult aged 18-55 years. The CDR3 totals 12 residues. Germline CDR1 SEHNR, CDR2 FQNEAQ (reference sequence). V lost 1 base to trimming and J lost 13 bases, with 11 bases between them. Clones were sequenced by immunoSEQ multiplex PCR, and TCRdb holds only the in-frame ones, with some missing. In the table there are about 280,000 clones, around 87% of which are singletons.

The rearrangement joins TRBV7-9 to TRBJ2-4; D is ambiguous. This sample comprised peripheral blood, obtained in a trial of Ad26.COV2.S vaccine versus placebo. The receptor comes from a person between 18 and 59 years old who received the Ad26.COV2.S COVID-19 vaccine or a placebo. In nucleotides, the CDR3 is TGTGCCAGCAGCTTAGACGTCCTAATGCAGTACTTC. This encodes CASSLDVLMQYF.